The clone carrying this TCR beta chain was recorded a few times. Antigen: not known. The CDR3 is 16 amino acids. CDR1 is LGHNA, CDR2 YNFKEQ, per germline. Trimming stripped 0 bases from V and 2 bases from J, with 13 bases between. The data stem from a study of T cells after yellow fever vaccination. Broader study findings: Peaking on day 5 versus 15, the secondary response was faster but weaker. There was a small share of clonotypes that showed up in both the CD4 and CD8 compartments.

Each CDR3 protein is one row after TCRdb ran MiXCR on the 5' RACE reads. The sample has approximately 450,000 distinct CDR3 sequences, about 19% seen once. The TCR comes from a man between 18 and 35 years old who received the YFV17D yellow fever vaccine. The genes are TRBV4-2 and TRBJ1-2; D possibly corresponds to TRBD1 (5 bases). The material sequenced was PBMCs, taken before the yellow fever booster vaccination. The CDR3 DNA is TGTGCCAGCAGCCAAGAACACCGGGGGGTAAACTATGGCTACACCTTC. This translates into CASSQEHRGVNYGYTF.